This T cell receptor beta chain was captured in a study of blood T cell repertoires in COVID-19. Study-level background: Donors in the United States, Italy and Spain gave samples during acute or convalescent COVID-19.

Methods used by the authors: Reference gene primers were amplified, and this amplification served to estimate nucleated cell counts. Data came from immunoSEQ multiplex PCR; TCRdb stores just in-frame clones and leaves some out. Clone size and V and J calls were adopted from that table, with D and trimming inferred from the DNA. Among roughly 54,000 clones listed, about 83% were seen once. CDR3 length: 15 residues. J was trimmed by 1 base and V by 5 bases; bases with no gene match: 5. Per germline, CDR1 SGHVS and CDR2 FQNEAQ. The rearrangement links TRBV7-8 to TRBJ2-7, with TRBD1 matching over 10 bases. The TCR comes from a woman aged 55-69 years with acute or convalescent COVID-19. Source material: peripheral blood. CDR3 nucleotide sequence: TGTGCCAGCAGCCCCCGGACAGGGGGGTCCTACGAGCAGTACTTC. Protein: CASSPRTGGSYEQYF.